This TCR beta chain was documented in a study of T cell responses to AZD1222 COVID-19 vaccine. Notes on the study in general: Clonal diversity was possibly underestimated, and white British individuals and females predominated among donors. Nearly half of spike-specific TCRs reportedly target variant regions that are unmutated in the B.1.351 and B.1.1.7 variants.

As for this clone: The antigen remains unidentified.

This CDR3 region has 15 residues. V dropped 4 bases and J dropped 10; count of bases not matched to a gene: 7. Germline CDR1 SEHNR, CDR2 FQNEAQ (reference sequence). Second doses that came at about 4 or about 12 weeks were put together. Data came from immunoSEQ multiplex PCR; TCRdb stores just in-frame clones and leaves some out. The data hold about 110,000 clones, with roughly 92% observed a single time. The material was peripheral blood, obtained 28 days after the second AZD1222 dose. This TCR was recovered from an adult who received the AZD1222 COVID-19 vaccine. V usage is TRBV7-9 and J usage is TRBJ2-5, with 15 bases identical to TRBD2. CDR3 amino acids: CASSSWTSGGAVQYF. The CDR3 region has the DNA TGTGCCAGCAGCTCCTGGACTAGCGGGGGGGCCGTCCAGTACTTC.